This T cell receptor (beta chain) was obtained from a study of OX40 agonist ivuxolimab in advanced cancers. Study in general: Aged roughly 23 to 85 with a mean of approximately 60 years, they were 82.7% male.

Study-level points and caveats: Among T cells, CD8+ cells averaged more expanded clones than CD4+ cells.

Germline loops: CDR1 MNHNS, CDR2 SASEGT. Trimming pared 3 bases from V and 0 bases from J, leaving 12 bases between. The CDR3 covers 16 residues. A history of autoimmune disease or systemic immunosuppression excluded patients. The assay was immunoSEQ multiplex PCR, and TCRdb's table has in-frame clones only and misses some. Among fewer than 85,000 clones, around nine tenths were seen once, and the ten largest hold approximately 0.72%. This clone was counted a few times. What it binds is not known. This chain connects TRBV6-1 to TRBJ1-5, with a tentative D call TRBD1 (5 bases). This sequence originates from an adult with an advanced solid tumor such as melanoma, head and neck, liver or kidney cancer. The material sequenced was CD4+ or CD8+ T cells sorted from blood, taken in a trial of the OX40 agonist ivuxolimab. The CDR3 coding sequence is TGTGCCAGCAGTGACAGGGAACCCCGTAGCAATCAGCCCCAGCATTTT. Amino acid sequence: CASSDREPRSNQPQHF.